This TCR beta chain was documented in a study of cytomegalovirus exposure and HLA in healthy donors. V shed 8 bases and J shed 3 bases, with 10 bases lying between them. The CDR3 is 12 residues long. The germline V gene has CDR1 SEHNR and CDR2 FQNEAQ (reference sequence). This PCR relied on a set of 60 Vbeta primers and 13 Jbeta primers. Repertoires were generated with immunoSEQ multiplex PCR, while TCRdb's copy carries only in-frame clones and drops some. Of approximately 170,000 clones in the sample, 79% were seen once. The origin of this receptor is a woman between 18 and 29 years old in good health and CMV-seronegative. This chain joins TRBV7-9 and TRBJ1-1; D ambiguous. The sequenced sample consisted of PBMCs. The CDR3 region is CASSGRDTEAFF. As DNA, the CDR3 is TGTGCCAGCTCTGGGAGGGACACTGAAGCTTTCTTT.